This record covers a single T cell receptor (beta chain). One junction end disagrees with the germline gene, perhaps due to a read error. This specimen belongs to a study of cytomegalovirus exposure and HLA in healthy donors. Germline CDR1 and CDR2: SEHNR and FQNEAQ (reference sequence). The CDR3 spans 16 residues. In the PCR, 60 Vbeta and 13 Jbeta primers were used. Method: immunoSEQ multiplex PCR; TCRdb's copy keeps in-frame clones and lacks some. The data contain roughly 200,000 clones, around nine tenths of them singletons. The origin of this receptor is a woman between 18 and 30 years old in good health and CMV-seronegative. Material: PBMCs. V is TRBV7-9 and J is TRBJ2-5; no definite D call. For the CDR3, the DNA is TGTTCCAGCAGCCCAACAACCGCGGCGTACCAAGAGACCCAGTACTTC. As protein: CSSSPTTAAYQETQYF.